The 27 T cell receptor beta chains below all came from one sample that was sequenced in a study of cytomegalovirus exposure and HLA in healthy donors. PCR was performed using 60 Vbeta and 13 Jbeta primers. Assay: immunoSEQ multiplex PCR; the TCRdb copy retains only in-frame clones and omits some. Its clone listing holds 100,000 to 150,000 clones. The sequenced sample consisted of PBMCs. These receptors were obtained from a man younger than 30 in good health and CMV-seronegative.

This sequence joins TRBV9 and TRBJ1-4; no reliable D call. Trimming removed 3 bases at V and 0 bases at J, with 12 bases between. The CDR3 has 16 residues. CDR1 is SGDLS and CDR2 is YYNGEE in the germline V gene. The CDR3 here is CASSGEDGTTNEKLFF. The CDR3 DNA reads TGTGCCAGCAGCGGGGAGGATGGTACAACTAATGAAAAACTGTTTTTT.

CDR3 bases: TGTGCCAGCAGCTTAGTCACAGCGAACACCGGGGAGCTGTTTTTT. Residues: CASSLVTANTGELFF. This chain links TRBV7-6 with TRBJ2-2; D is undetermined. The CDR3 contains 15 residues. The V and J ends lost 1 base and 0 bases respectively, with 6 bases between them. CDR1 SGHVS and CDR2 FNYEAQ come from the germline V gene.

CDR3 sequence (DNA): TGTGCCAGCTCACCAAGTGAGGGGACAGGGGGAATTCGGTTCTTC. It codes for CASSPSEGTGGIRFF. This sequence joins TRBV18 and TRBJ2-1; 11 bases are a match to TRBD1. Germline trimming cut 2 bases from V and 15 bases from J; bases unmatched to any gene: 12. CDR3 length: 15 residues. The germline V gene has CDR1 KGHSH and CDR2 LQKENI.

This rearrangement joins TRBV6-5 to TRBJ1-3, with D possibly being TRBD1 (6 bases). The germline CDR1 and CDR2 sequences are MNHEY and SVGAGI. The CDR3 is 15 residues long. Trimming removed 7 bases at V and 0 bases at J, with 13 bases between. This CDR3 is CASTPDRYSGNTIYF. The CDR3 nucleotides read TGTGCCAGCACCCCCGACAGGTACTCTGGAAACACCATATATTTT.

J is TRBJ2-3 and V is TRBV11-3, with TRBD1 identical over 9 bases. V lost 5 bases to trimming and J lost 0 bases; unmatched junction nucleotides: 6. The CDR3 has 16 amino acids. CDR1 is SGHNT, CDR2 YENEEA, per germline. The CDR3 region has the DNA TGTGCCAGCAGCAGAGGACAGGGGATTAGCACAGATACGCAGTATTTT. The encoded protein is CASSRGQGISTDTQYF.

The CDR3 here is CASGDWASVGNTIYF. The DNA for the CDR3 is TGTGCCAGCGGTGATTGGGCGTCGGTGGGAAACACCATATATTTT. The chain joins TRBV7-8 to TRBJ1-3; the D is unclear. This CDR3 contains 15 residues. The V gene's germline CDR1 is SGHVS and CDR2 FQNEAQ. V was trimmed by 8 bases and J by 4 bases, leaving 18 bases between them.

This rearrangement joins TRBV5-5 to TRBJ2-7; TRBD1 is a possible D gene (5 bases). From germline, CDR1 is SGHKS and CDR2 YYEKEE (reference sequence). The CDR3 has 14 residues. The germline V and J ends were trimmed by 3 bases and 2 bases, with 12 bases remaining between them. Written as DNA, the CDR3 is TGTGCCAGCAGCTGGGGCGTCCCCACCTACGAGCAGTACTTC. It codes for CASSWGVPTYEQYF.

The chain has TRBV4-3 and TRBJ2-5; D may be TRBD2 (6 bases). Germline loops: CDR1 LGHNA, CDR2 YSLEER. The ends were cut back, 4 bases at V and 3 bases at J, with 15 bases in the middle. CDR3 length: 15 amino acids. The chain's CDR3 is CASSPNRGGEETQYF. CDR3 nucleotide sequence: TGCGCCAGCAGCCCTAACCGGGGAGGCGAAGAGACCCAGTACTTC.

The CDR3 DNA sequence: TGTGCCAGCAGCCCTATGCAACTAGCGGGGGGTCCCTTGGCCCAGTACTTC. Protein product: CASSPMQLAGGPLAQYF. V and J are TRBV7-7 and TRBJ2-5; 12 bases agree with TRBD2. Germline loops: CDR1 SSHAT, CDR2 FNYEAQ (reference sequence). This CDR3 contains 17 residues. After removal of 5 bases from V and 9 bases from J, the junction contained 16 bases not matched to a gene.

The J gene is TRBJ1-1, the V gene TRBV7-2, with D possibly TRBD1 on 6 matching bases. The length of the CDR3 is 15 residues. The V and J ends lost 7 bases and 4 bases respectively, with 19 bases between them. Germline CDR1 reads SGHTA; CDR2 reads FQGNSA. For the CDR3, the DNA is TGTGCCAGCAATACCCATATAAGGGGGGGCACTGAAGCTTTCTTT. This encodes CASNTHIRGGTEAFF.

The V gene is TRBV28, the J gene TRBJ1-3; the match to TRBD1 covers 7 bases. J lost 3 bases, V lost 6 bases, and 8 bases had no gene match. This CDR3 contains 15 residues. Germline loops: CDR1 MDHEN, CDR2 SYDVKM. The CDR3 sequence: CASRIQGTGGNTIYF. DNA of the CDR3: TGTGCCAGCAGGATACAGGGGACGGGTGGAAACACCATATATTTT.

The chain has TRBV5-4 and TRBJ1-2, with D possibly TRBD1 on 6 matching bases. The CDR3 sequence is 13 residues long. The V gene lost 6 bases and the J gene lost 3 bases, with 12 bases spanning the gap. Looked up from germline, CDR1 is SGHNT and CDR2 is YYREEE (reference sequence). The CDR3 spells CASIRWGHYGYTF. The CDR3 DNA reads TGTGCCAGCATCCGATGGGGGCACTATGGCTACACCTTC.

The chain uses TRBV5-1 and TRBJ1-4; TRBD1 aligns across 7 bases. Trimming at V came to 7 bases and at J to 2 bases, leaving 5 bases not matched to a gene. The CDR3 consists of 14 residues. CDR1 is SGHRS, CDR2 YFSETQ, per germline. CDR3 amino acids: CASRLTGTNEKLFF. CDR3 nucleotides: TGCGCCAGCCGACTGACAGGGACTAATGAAAAACTGTTTTTT. The full variable domain, with the rest looked up from reference TRBV5-1 and TRBJ1-4, is KAGVTQTPRYLIKTRGQQVTLSCSPISGHRSVSWYQQTPGQGLQFLFEYFSETQRNKGNFPGRFSGRQFSNSRSEMNVSTLELGDSALYLCASRLTGTNEKLFFGSGTQLSVL.

V is TRBV2 and J is TRBJ1-5; TRBD1 agrees at 7 bases. V lost 9 bases to trimming and J lost 6 bases; unmatched junction nucleotides: 11. The CDR3 is 14 residues long. CDR1 SNHLY and CDR2 FYNNEI come from the germline V gene. CDR3 nucleotide sequence: TGTGCCAGTCAGGAGACAGGGAAGGGTCAGCCCCAGCATTTT. This gives the protein CASQETGKGQPQHF.

For the CDR3, the DNA is TGTGCCAGCAGCTTAGAAAGTCAGACCGGGGAGCTGTTTTTT. Its protein is CASSLESQTGELFF. The rearrangement links TRBV11-3 to TRBJ2-2, with unresolved D. Germline loops: CDR1 SGHNT, CDR2 YENEEA. Trimming removed 0 bases from V and 5 bases from J, with 7 bases in between. CDR3 size: 14 residues. Variable domain in full (rest from reference TRBV11-3 and TRBJ2-2): EAGVVQSPRYKIIEKKQPVAFWCNPISGHNTLYWYLQNLGQGPELLIRYENEEAVDDSQLPKDRFSAERLKGVDSTLKIQPAELGDSAVYLCASSLESQTGELFFGEGSRLTVL.

This chain joins TRBV5-4 and TRBJ2-5; D uncertain. V was trimmed by 2 bases and J by 5 bases, leaving 13 bases between them. In germline, CDR1 is SGHNT, CDR2 YYREEE (reference sequence). This CDR3 spans 14 amino acids. The CDR3 DNA sequence: TGTGCCAGCAGCTTCCCTACCTCCAGGGAGACCCAGTACTTC. Protein: CASSFPTSRETQYF.

The rearrangement joins TRBV5-1 to TRBJ2-7; TRBD1 matches at 7 bases. Unmatched junction bases numbered 9, after V lost 2 bases and J lost 4 bases. This CDR3 contains 15 residues. The germline V gene encodes CDR1 SGHRS and CDR2 YFSETQ. The CDR3 sequence is CASSLRDSFTYEQYF. The CDR3 DNA follows: TGCGCCAGCAGCTTAAGGGACAGCTTCACTTACGAGCAGTACTTC.

The rearrangement links TRBV27 to TRBJ2-7; D possibly corresponds to TRBD1 (5 bases). V dropped 4 bases and J dropped 4 bases, with 17 bases sitting between them. CDR3 length: 15 residues. Germline assignment: CDR1 MNHEY and CDR2 SMNVEV (reference sequence). The CDR3 spells CASSSQGSVRYEQYF. CDR3 nucleotide sequence: TGTGCCAGCAGTTCCCAGGGCAGCGTGCGATACGAGCAGTACTTC.

V and J are TRBV19 and TRBJ2-7, with 9 bases that match TRBD2. The V segment lost 2 bases and the J segment 0 bases; nucleotides outside the gene matches: 2. Per germline, CDR1 LNHDA and CDR2 SQIVND (reference sequence). CDR3 length: 15 amino acids. The DNA of the CDR3 is TGTGCCAGTAGTATACTAGCGGGACACTCCTACGAGCAGTACTTC. Amino acid sequence: CASSILAGHSYEQYF.

This chain connects TRBV2 to TRBJ2-1, with 15 nucleotides matching TRBD2. Per germline, CDR1 SNHLY and CDR2 FYNNEI. Trimming at V came to 10 bases and at J to 0 bases, leaving 22 bases not matched to a gene. CDR3 size: 22 residues. This CDR3 reads CAMVVGQGPGLAGGRSYNEQFF. The CDR3 DNA follows: TGTGCCATGGTCGTCGGACAGGGCCCGGGACTAGCGGGAGGTCGCTCCTACAATGAGCAGTTCTTC.

The gene calls are TRBV28 and TRBJ1-2; D is perhaps TRBD1 (5 bases). Per germline, CDR1 MDHEN and CDR2 SYDVKM. This CDR3 is built from 15 residues. Trimming removed 3 bases from V and 3 bases from J, with 14 bases in between. DNA for the CDR3: TGTGCCAGCAGTTTTCCCGGCAGGGTTGACTATGGCTACACCTTC. It is translated as CASSFPGRVDYGYTF.

J is TRBJ2-7 and V is TRBV5-5; 9 bases agree with TRBD1. V lost 5 bases and J lost 7; bases outside the gene matches: 13. The germline CDR1 and CDR2 sequences are SGHKS and YYEKEE (reference sequence). The CDR3 is 15 amino acids. In nucleotides, the CDR3 is TGTGCCAGCAGGAGGACAGGGGCCGGCGGGGGAGAGCAGTACTTC. Residues: CASRRTGAGGGEQYF.

The chain has TRBV7-9 and TRBJ1-4, with TRBD1 identical over 7 bases. The CDR3 has 14 residues. Germline CDR1 and CDR2: SEHNR and FQNEAQ (reference sequence). The J segment lost 7 bases and the V segment lost 3 bases, leaving 5 bases of the junction unmatched. CDR3 nucleotides: TGTGCCAGCAGCTTGGGCAGGGGGAGTGAAAAACTGTTTTTT. This sequence encodes CASSLGRGSEKLFF.

The CDR3 sequence is CASSTSGQETQYF. In nucleotides, the CDR3 is TGTGCCAGCAGTACTAGCGGCCAAGAGACCCAGTACTTC. This chain links TRBV25-1 with TRBJ2-5; 8 bases are shared with TRBD2. This CDR3 comprises 13 residues. From germline, CDR1 is MGHDK and CDR2 SYGVNS. Trimming cost V 5 bases and J 1 base; bases outside gene matches: 0.

The chain links TRBV6-6 to TRBJ1-2, with D unresolved. CDR3 length equals 10 residues. V gave up 7 bases and J gave up 4 bases, with 4 bases separating them. The V gene's germline CDR1 is MNHNY and CDR2 SVGAGI (reference sequence). This CDR3 is CASNGYGYTF. DNA for the CDR3: TGTGCCAGCAACGGCTATGGCTACACCTTC.

The genes are TRBV19 and TRBJ2-7, with a weak D call TRBD2 (6 bases). The CDR3 is 15 amino acids. Trimming left V 5 bases short and J 3 bases short, with 17 bases between. Germline V gene lookup returns CDR1 LNHDA and CDR2 SQIVND (reference sequence). CDR3: CASSPREDSLYEQYF. The CDR3 DNA reads as TGTGCCAGTAGTCCCAGGGAGGACTCCCTCTACGAGCAGTACTTC.

The CDR3 nucleotides are TGTGCCAGCTCACCAACACCAGGGGGCGGGGGTCAGCCCCAGCATTTT. Encoded protein: CASSPTPGGGGQPQHF. V and J are TRBV18 and TRBJ1-5; the match to TRBD1 covers 8 bases. The CDR3 runs to 16 residues. V shed 2 bases and J 6 bases; nucleotides not matched to a gene: 9. Germline V CDR1 and CDR2: KGHSH, LQKENI.